This paragraph reports one T cell receptor beta chain. The antigen is undetermined. The sample comes from a study of T cells expressing NK-cell markers. Study-level background: One of eight sequenced donors was HCMV-seronegative; the other seven were seropositive.

The TCR beta cDNA came from 5'RACE template switching with UMIs. TCRdb re-called the 5' RACE reads and shows each CDR3 protein once, DNA omitted. In all, the sample yields some 460,000 distinct CDR3 sequences. Study conclusions and caveats: Expanded NKG2C+ T cell clones were not confirmed as HCMV-specific. In roughly six donors, dominant CD3+CD56+NKG2C+ clonotypes ranked among the top 10 CD8+ clonotypes.

The sample taken for sequencing was blood T cells: a sorted CD56 or NKG2C T cell subset, CD4+ or CD8+ T cells, or bulk PBMC T cells (not recorded which). This receptor was taken from a woman aged 45 to 65 in good health.

The chain's CDR3 is CASTRAVAGVRETQYF. The genes are TRBV9 and TRBJ2-5; TCRdb gives TRBD2 as the D gene, but with no DNA this cannot be confirmed. CDR1 and CDR2 (germline): SGDLS, YYNGEE. The CDR3 spans 16 residues.